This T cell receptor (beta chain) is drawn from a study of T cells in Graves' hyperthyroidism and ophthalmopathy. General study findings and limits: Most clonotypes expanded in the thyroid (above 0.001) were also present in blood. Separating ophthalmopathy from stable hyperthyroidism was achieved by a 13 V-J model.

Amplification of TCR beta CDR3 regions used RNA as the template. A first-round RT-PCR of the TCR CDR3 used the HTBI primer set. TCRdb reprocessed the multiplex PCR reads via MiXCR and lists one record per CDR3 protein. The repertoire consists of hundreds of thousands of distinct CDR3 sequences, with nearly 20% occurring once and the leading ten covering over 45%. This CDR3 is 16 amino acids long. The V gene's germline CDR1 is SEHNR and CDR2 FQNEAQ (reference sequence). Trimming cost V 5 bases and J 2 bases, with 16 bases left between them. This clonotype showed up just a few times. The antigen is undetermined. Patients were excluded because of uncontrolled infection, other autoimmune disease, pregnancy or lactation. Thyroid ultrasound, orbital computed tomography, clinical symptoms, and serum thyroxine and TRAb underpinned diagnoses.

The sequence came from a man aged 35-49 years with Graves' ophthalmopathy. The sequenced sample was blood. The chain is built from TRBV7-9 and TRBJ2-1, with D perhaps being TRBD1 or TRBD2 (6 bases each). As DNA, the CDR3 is TGTGCCAGCAGCAGAATACAGGGAGGCGCCTACAATGAGCAGTTCTTC. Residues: CASSRIQGGAYNEQFF.